These 18 T cell receptor beta chains share one sample of origin, sequenced in a study of OX40 agonist ivuxolimab in advanced cancers. Clones were read by immunoSEQ multiplex PCR, and TCRdb kept only the in-frame ones, dropping some. The data contain tens of thousands of clones, 85% to 95% of them singletons. The sample consisted of CD4+ or CD8+ T cells sorted from blood, taken in a trial of the OX40 agonist ivuxolimab. These receptors were obtained from an adult with an advanced solid tumor such as melanoma, head and neck, liver or kidney cancer.

The chain recombines TRBV11-3 with TRBJ2-1; 11 bases map to TRBD2. Trimming cost V 7 bases and J 9 bases; bases outside gene matches: 14. This CDR3 contains 16 residues. Germline lookup yields CDR1 SGHNT and CDR2 YENEEA. CDR3 nucleotides: TGTGCCAGCAACCCGGGGGGGTTTAGCGGGAGGGCTGAGCAGTTCTTC. Translated: CASNPGGFSGRAEQFF.

The rearrangement links TRBV5-4 to TRBJ2-7, with 9 nucleotides matching TRBD1. This CDR3 region has 17 residues. V gave up 0 bases and J gave up 3 bases; unmatched junction bases: 10. The germline V gene encodes CDR1 SGHNT and CDR2 YYREEE (reference sequence). CDR3 sequence (DNA): TGTGCCAGCAGCTTGGTTAGTAAGGGACAGGGCAACTACGAGCAGTACTTC. This gives the protein CASSLVSKGQGNYEQYF. Looking up the rest from reference TRBV5-4 and TRBJ2-7 gives the full variable domain: ETGVTQSPTHLIKTRGQQVTLRCSSQSGHNTVSWYQQALGQGPQFIFQYYREEENGRGNFPPRFSGLQFPNYSSELNVNALELDDSALYLCASSLVSKGQGNYEQYFGPGTRLTVT.

The CDR3: CASSRGLAGETQYF. The CDR3 nucleotides are TGTGCCAGCAGCAGGGGACTAGCTGGGGAGACCCAGTACTTC. The chain recombines TRBV27 with TRBJ2-5, with TRBD2 identical over 9 bases. J was trimmed by 5 bases and V by 6 bases; bases with no gene match: 7. Germline CDR1 and CDR2: MNHEY and SMNVEV (reference sequence). This CDR3 has 14 amino acids.

The chain recombines TRBV7-8 with TRBJ2-1; 8 bases line up with TRBD2. The germline gives CDR1 SGHVS, CDR2 FQNEAQ. The CDR3 loop spans 17 amino acids. V shed 4 bases and J 4 bases; nucleotides not matched to a gene: 12. CDR3 sequence (DNA): TGTGCCAGCAGCTCCTCCTACGGGACTAGTATGTACAATGAGCAGTTCTTC. It is translated as CASSSSYGTSMYNEQFF.

This chain connects TRBV6-6 to TRBJ2-7; 8 bases are shared with TRBD1. CDR3 length equals 15 residues. Germline CDR1 reads MNHNY; CDR2 reads SVGAGI (reference sequence). The V gene end was trimmed by 4 bases and the J gene end by 1 base; junction bases not matched to a gene: 6. Here the CDR3 reads CASSFRQGASYEQYF. CDR3 nucleotides: TGTGCCAGCAGTTTTCGGCAGGGGGCTTCCTACGAGCAGTACTTC.

The chain combines TRBV6-5 with TRBJ2-7; D call uncertain. Trimming took 0 bases from V and 4 from J, leaving 7 bases between them. The CDR3 extends over 13 amino acids. Looked up from germline, CDR1 is MNHEY and CDR2 is SVGAGI. Here the CDR3 DNA reads TGTGCCAGCAGTTACTCTGCCCTATACGAGCAGTACTTC. Protein sequence: CASSYSALYEQYF.

The V and J genes are TRBV29-1 and TRBJ1-2, with D unresolved. The CDR3 is 17 amino acids. V lost 0 bases to trimming and J lost 0 bases, with 17 bases between them. CDR1 is SQVTM, CDR2 ANQGSEA, per germline. CDR3 in DNA: TGCAGCGTTGAAGATTGGGAGACGAGCCTTCCTAACTATGGCTACACCTTC. Translated: CSVEDWETSLPNYGYTF.

The gene calls are TRBV12-5 and TRBJ2-1; 7 bases agree with TRBD2. The CDR3 is made up of 17 amino acids. Germline assignment: CDR1 LGHNT and CDR2 FRNRAP. The V and J ends lost 2 bases and 0 bases, in that order; junction bases with no gene match: 7. The CDR3, as DNA: TGTGCTAGTGGTTTGTCACTAGCGCTTAGCTCCTACAATGAGCAGTTCTTC. It codes for CASGLSLALSSYNEQFF.

The chain joins TRBV9 to TRBJ2-3; 9 bases are shared with TRBD1. Germline loops: CDR1 SGDLS, CDR2 YYNGEE. Germline trimming cut 3 bases from V and 4 bases from J; bases unmatched to any gene: 12. The CDR3 totals 17 residues. Here the CDR3 reads CASSGAEDRGLADTQYF. As DNA, the CDR3 is TGTGCCAGCAGCGGGGCCGAGGACAGGGGCTTGGCAGATACGCAGTATTTT. Supplemented by reference TRBV9 and TRBJ2-3, the full variable domain reads DSGVTQTPKHLITATGQRVTLRCSPRSGDLSVYWYQQSLDQGLQFLIQYYNGEERAKGNILERFSAQQFPDLHSELNLSSLELGDSALYFCASSGAEDRGLADTQYFGPGTRLTVL.

The rearrangement joins TRBV27 to TRBJ1-1, with 8 bases matching TRBD1. Germline V CDR1 and CDR2: MNHEY, SMNVEV (reference sequence). This CDR3 comprises 12 residues. Unmatched junction bases numbered 1, after V lost 6 bases and J lost 4 bases. This chain's CDR3 is CASSTGGTEAFF. The CDR3 DNA is TGTGCCAGCAGCACAGGGGGCACTGAAGCTTTCTTT.

The CDR3 region has the DNA TGTGCCAGCAGTTTATCGAAGGCAGGATACACTGAAGCTTTCTTT. Translated, it gives CASSLSKAGYTEAFF. The chain has TRBV27 and TRBJ1-1; D is ambiguous. The germline CDR1 and CDR2 sequences are MNHEY and SMNVEV (reference sequence). V dropped 0 bases and J dropped 3 bases, with 11 bases sitting between them. The CDR3 extends over 15 amino acids.

CDR3 coding DNA: TGTGCCAGCAGCCTTAGGGGGCAATGGACCGGGGAGCTGTTTTTT. This codes for CASSLRGQWTGELFF. This rearrangement joins TRBV14 to TRBJ2-2; the match to TRBD1 covers 7 bases. V trimming: 4 bases; J trimming: 5 bases; junction bases outside the gene matches: 7. Germline V gene lookup returns CDR1 SGHDN and CDR2 FVKESK. The length of the CDR3 is 15 residues.

V and J are TRBV9 and TRBJ2-4; 9 bases fit TRBD1. The CDR3 covers 15 residues. V gave up 0 bases and J gave up 3 bases; unmatched junction bases: 1. Germline V gene sequence: CDR1 SGDLS, CDR2 YYNGEE. CDR3 loop: CASSVGTGVKNIQYF. CDR3 nucleotide sequence: TGTGCCAGCAGCGTAGGGACAGGGGTCAAAAACATTCAGTACTTC.

The genes are TRBV2 and TRBJ1-1, with 7 bases identical to TRBD1. The CDR3 covers 15 residues. Per germline, CDR1 SNHLY and CDR2 FYNNEI. The V gene end was trimmed by 11 bases and the J gene end by 4 bases; junction bases not matched to a gene: 16. CDR3 sequence reads: CALGAGGNPVTEAFF. As DNA, the CDR3 is TGTGCCCTCGGGGCAGGGGGTAACCCCGTCACTGAAGCTTTCTTT.

This rearrangement joins TRBV12-5 to TRBJ2-5, with D tentatively TRBD1 or TRBD2 (5 bases each). This CDR3 spans 14 amino acids. V was shortened by 6 bases and J by 0 bases, with 11 bases between the two germline ends. CDR1 and CDR2 from the germline V gene are LGHNT and FRNRAP. The CDR3 nucleotides are TGTGCTAGTGGGGGGGAAAGCAACCAAGAGACCCAGTACTTC. Translation: CASGGESNQETQYF.

Regarding this clone: Germline and junction disagree at one end, which may indicate a read error. V usage is TRBV7-7 and J usage is TRBJ2-5; D may correspond to TRBD1 or TRBD2 (7 bases each). This CDR3 is built from 15 residues. Germline V gene data show CDR1 as SSHAT and CDR2 as FNYEAQ (reference sequence). The CDR3 DNA is TGTGCTAGCAGCTTGGCAGGGGGGGCGCATGAGACCCAGTACTTC. It translates to CASSLAGGAHETQYF.

The J gene is TRBJ2-6, the V gene TRBV13, with a weak D call TRBD1 (6 bases). Germline V gene sequence: CDR1 PRHDT, CDR2 FYEKMQ (reference sequence). V lost 0 bases and J lost 0, with 12 bases in between. This CDR3 comprises 18 residues. The CDR3 protein is CASSLGLTGSSGANVLTF. In DNA form, the CDR3 reads TGTGCCAGCAGCTTAGGCCTGACAGGCAGCTCTGGGGCCAACGTCCTGACTTTC.

The chain recombines TRBV7-6 with TRBJ2-1; the match to TRBD1 covers 8 bases. CDR1 is SGHVS and CDR2 is FNYEAQ in the germline V gene. CDR3 size: 19 residues. The V gene end was trimmed by 8 bases and the J gene end by 0 bases; junction bases not matched to a gene: 18. The CDR3 region is CASAGDRGFRTASYNEQFF. The CDR3 coding sequence is TGTGCCAGCGCCGGCGACAGGGGCTTCAGGACCGCCTCCTACAATGAGCAGTTCTTC.